This record looks at one T cell receptor beta chain sequence and its context. This sample was taken from a study of blood T cell repertoires in COVID-19. Study background: Material from acute and convalescent COVID-19 was sourced from the United States, Italy and Spain. PBMCs, B-cell-depleted T cells, or T cells were the source of the cDNA or gDNA that made up the material.

As handled by the study authors: How many nucleated cells were present was estimated from reference gene primer amplification. The data were produced by immunoSEQ multiplex PCR, yet TCRdb's version contains in-frame clones alone and is incomplete. Clonal size and the V and J genes are those of that table, whereas D and trimming came from the DNA. The table includes about 190,000 clones, around 89% detected once. This CDR3 contains 17 residues. Germline lookup yields CDR1 MGHRA and CDR2 YSYEKL. The V gene lost 0 bases and the J gene lost 2 bases, with 16 bases spanning the gap. The rearrangement links TRBV4-1 to TRBJ2-5; D is uncertain. The source is a man in his forties or fifties with acute or convalescent COVID-19. The sample taken for sequencing was peripheral blood. Here the CDR3 DNA reads TGCGCCAGCAGCCAAGATGAAGGCTCCGGCGGACAAGAGACCCAGTACTTC. Translated: CASSQDEGSGGQETQYF.